The present entry profiles one T cell receptor (beta chain) with its context. The data were produced by immunoSEQ multiplex PCR, yet TCRdb's version contains in-frame clones alone and is incomplete. Counted here are fewer than 400,000 clones, 85% occurring once; the ten biggest clones make up roughly 3.6%. Germline values: CDR1 LGHNT, CDR2 FRNRAP. Trimming pared 0 bases from V and 3 bases from J, leaving 15 bases between. The CDR3 length is 16 residues. This sample was taken from a study of blood T cell repertoires in COVID-19. Study overall: The analysed material was cDNA or gDNA that came from T cells, B-cell-depleted T cells, or PBMCs.

This rearrangement joins TRBV12-5 to TRBJ2-7, with D maybe TRBD1 (5 bases). What was sequenced was peripheral blood. The receptor comes from a young woman with acute or convalescent COVID-19. CDR3 nucleotide sequence: TGTGCTAGTGGTTTGGTACACAGGACGAGCCTCTACGAGCAGTACTTC. Encoded protein: CASGLVHRTSLYEQYF.